Listed below are T cell receptor beta chains from one sample, sequenced in a study of vaccination effects on CD4 cells after COVID-19. Repertoires were generated with immunoSEQ multiplex PCR, while TCRdb's copy carries only in-frame clones and drops some. The sample has around 40,000 clones; around 78% are singletons. Which antigens these TCRs recognize remains unknown. Here the sequenced sample was CD4+ T cells from PBMCs cultured with a peptide pool, taken before COVID-19 vaccination. These receptors originate from a human donor who had a prior SARS-CoV-2 infection. Each CDR3 is given with its conserved first and last residue. Each record gives: D gene, clone size, V gene, J gene, CDR3 DNA, CDR3 protein. The D gene is left open where the match is weak. Rows may omit the clone size; those that give it use once, few, many or a size class.

d_call: .; clone_size: .; v_call: TRBV11-2; j_call: TRBJ2-7; cdr3_nt: TGTGCCAGCACCACGCCAAGACAGAGCTCCTACGAGCAGTACTTC; cdr3_aa: CASTTPRQSSYEQYF
d_call: .; clone_size: few; v_call: TRBV6-1; j_call: TRBJ1-6; cdr3_nt: TGTGCCAGCAGTGAACACCGAGGGGAATCACCCCTCCACTTT; cdr3_aa: CASSEHRGESPLHF
d_call: .; clone_size: .; v_call: TRBV5-4; j_call: TRBJ1-2; cdr3_nt: TGTGCCAGCAGCTCCTACACAGGGACCTATGGCTACACCTTC; cdr3_aa: CASSSYTGTYGYTF
d_call: TRBD2; clone_size: .; v_call: TRBV7-8; j_call: TRBJ2-4; cdr3_nt: TGTGCCAGCAGCTTAGGTTCAAGGGGGACTAGGGGGTACATTCAGTACTTC; cdr3_aa: CASSLGSRGTRGYIQYF
d_call: TRBD1; clone_size: .; v_call: TRBV18; j_call: TRBJ1-1; cdr3_nt: TGTGCCAGCCACGGGGACAGGGGGCAAGGCACTGAAGCTTTCTTT; cdr3_aa: CASHGDRGQGTEAFF
d_call: .; clone_size: .; v_call: TRBV23-1; j_call: TRBJ2-4; cdr3_nt: TGCGCCAGCAGCCGGACCGGGCCCGCCAAAAACATTCAGTACTTC; cdr3_aa: CASSRTGPAKNIQYF
d_call: .; clone_size: few; v_call: TRBV2; j_call: TRBJ1-2; cdr3_nt: TGTGCCAGCAGTGAATACACCTCCGTCTATGGCTACACCTTC; cdr3_aa: CASSEYTSVYGYTF
d_call: TRBD1; clone_size: .; v_call: TRBV18; j_call: TRBJ2-6; cdr3_nt: TGTGCCAGCTCACCACTGGGACAGGGGGTCAGCGGGGCCAACGTCCTGACTTTC; cdr3_aa: CASSPLGQGVSGANVLTF
d_call: .; clone_size: .; v_call: TRBV7-9; j_call: TRBJ2-1; cdr3_nt: TGTGCCAGCAGCTCCTGGGGAAACTACAATGAGCAGTTCTTC; cdr3_aa: CASSSWGNYNEQFF
d_call: .; clone_size: .; v_call: TRBV10-3; j_call: TRBJ2-1; cdr3_nt: TGTGCCATCAGCGTATCAAGGGAAAACAATGAGCAGTTCTTC; cdr3_aa: CAISVSRENNEQFF
d_call: TRBD2; clone_size: .; v_call: TRBV20-1; j_call: TRBJ2-7; cdr3_nt: TGCAGTGCTAGTATAGCGGGAGGGCCCGACGAGCAGTACTTC; cdr3_aa: CSASIAGGPDEQYF
d_call: .; clone_size: .; v_call: TRBV6-5; j_call: TRBJ2-2; cdr3_nt: TGTGCCAGCAGTCTGGCAGGAACTTACACCGGGGAGCTGTTTTTT; cdr3_aa: CASSLAGTYTGELFF
d_call: .; clone_size: .; v_call: TRBV30; j_call: TRBJ2-1; cdr3_nt: TGTGCCTCACAGCAGGGGAGTGGATTTTCTGAGCAGTTCTTC; cdr3_aa: CASQQGSGFSEQFF
d_call: .; clone_size: .; v_call: TRBV5-1; j_call: TRBJ2-3; cdr3_nt: TGCGCCAGCAGCTTTAGGGACACAGATACGCAGTATTTT; cdr3_aa: CASSFRDTDTQYF
d_call: TRBD1; clone_size: .; v_call: TRBV11-3; j_call: TRBJ1-4; cdr3_nt: TGTGCCAGCAGCCAGGGGGCGGCAACTAATGAAAAACTGTTTTTT; cdr3_aa: CASSQGAATNEKLFF
d_call: .; clone_size: once; v_call: TRBV10-3; j_call: TRBJ2-3; cdr3_nt: TGTGCCACCGGCGTGGCGGCTAGCACAGATACGCAGTATTTT; cdr3_aa: CATGVAASTDTQYF
d_call: .; clone_size: .; v_call: TRBV7-2; j_call: TRBJ1-2; cdr3_nt: TGTGCCAGCAGCCCAGCCGGGAGCTATGGCTACACCTTC; cdr3_aa: CASSPAGSYGYTF
d_call: TRBD2; clone_size: .; v_call: TRBV7-2; j_call: TRBJ2-2; cdr3_nt: TGTGCCAGCAGCTTATTCCTAGCGGGAGGCACCGGGGAGCTGTTTTTT; cdr3_aa: CASSLFLAGGTGELFF
d_call: TRBD1; clone_size: .; v_call: TRBV9; j_call: TRBJ2-5; cdr3_nt: TGTGCCAGCAGCGTAAGTACGGGACAGCGCGCGGAGACCCAGTACTTC; cdr3_aa: CASSVSTGQRAETQYF
d_call: .; clone_size: .; v_call: TRBV4-1; j_call: TRBJ1-1; cdr3_nt: TGCGCCAGCAGCCAACCGGGATCCTGGAACACTGAAGCTTTCTTT; cdr3_aa: CASSQPGSWNTEAFF
d_call: TRBD1; clone_size: .; v_call: TRBV11-3; j_call: TRBJ1-2; cdr3_nt: TGTGCCAGCAGCTTGCGGGGGGGACAGAATAACTATGGCTACACCTTC; cdr3_aa: CASSLRGGQNNYGYTF
d_call: TRBD1; clone_size: .; v_call: TRBV2; j_call: TRBJ1-2; cdr3_nt: TGTGCCAGCAGTGAAGGGACAGGGGACCGTTATGGCTACACCTTC; cdr3_aa: CASSEGTGDRYGYTF
d_call: .; clone_size: .; v_call: TRBV15; j_call: TRBJ1-6; cdr3_nt: TGTGCCACCAGCAGAGGACGGCAGGGAGATAATTCACCCCTCCACTTT; cdr3_aa: CATSRGRQGDNSPLHF
d_call: TRBD2; clone_size: few; v_call: TRBV5-1; j_call: TRBJ2-7; cdr3_nt: TGCGCCAGCAGCTTGTGGAGCGGGGGGGCCGGGTACGAGCAGTACTTC; cdr3_aa: CASSLWSGGAGYEQYF
d_call: TRBD2; clone_size: .; v_call: TRBV27; j_call: TRBJ2-7; cdr3_nt: TGTGCCAGCCGGGGGGTTCCCTACGAGCAGTACTTC; cdr3_aa: CASRGVPYEQYF
d_call: .; clone_size: .; v_call: TRBV7-3; j_call: TRBJ2-1; cdr3_nt: TGTGCCAGCAGCTCATCGGAGCAGGGTGAGCAGTTCTTC; cdr3_aa: CASSSSEQGEQFF
d_call: TRBD1; clone_size: .; v_call: TRBV6-1; j_call: TRBJ1-2; cdr3_nt: TGTGCCAGCAGTGAAACCGGACAGGGAGGTGGCTACACCTTC; cdr3_aa: CASSETGQGGGYTF
d_call: .; clone_size: .; v_call: TRBV5-1; j_call: TRBJ1-1; cdr3_nt: TGCGCCAGCAGCTCGGAGGACTTTACCGACGTGATCACTGAAGCTTTCTTT; cdr3_aa: CASSSEDFTDVITEAFF
d_call: TRBD1; clone_size: .; v_call: TRBV12-3/TRBV12-4; j_call: TRBJ2-3; cdr3_nt: TGTGCCAGCAGGACAGGGATCACAGATACGCAGTATTTT; cdr3_aa: CASRTGITDTQYF
d_call: .; clone_size: .; v_call: TRBV5-5; j_call: TRBJ1-5; cdr3_nt: TGTGCCAGCAGCTCCATTGGCGCACCGGGTCAGCCCCAGCATTTT; cdr3_aa: CASSSIGAPGQPQHF
d_call: .; clone_size: .; v_call: TRBV5-4; j_call: TRBJ2-5; cdr3_nt: TGTGCCAGCAGCTTCGGACATCGCCAAGAGACCCAGTACTTC; cdr3_aa: CASSFGHRQETQYF
d_call: .; clone_size: .; v_call: TRBV29-1; j_call: TRBJ2-3; cdr3_nt: TGCAGCGTTGAATCGAGTTCGAGGGATACGCAGTATTTT; cdr3_aa: CSVESSSRDTQYF
d_call: TRBD1; clone_size: .; v_call: TRBV7-6; j_call: TRBJ2-2; cdr3_nt: TGTGCCAGCAGCTCTGGACAGGGGATTAACACCGGGGAGCTGTTTTTT; cdr3_aa: CASSSGQGINTGELFF
d_call: .; clone_size: once; v_call: TRBV4-1; j_call: TRBJ2-2; cdr3_nt: TGCGCCAGCAGCCACATAGCGATGGCGAACACCGGGGAGCTGTTTTTT; cdr3_aa: CASSHIAMANTGELFF
d_call: .; clone_size: .; v_call: TRBV4-1; j_call: TRBJ2-7; cdr3_nt: TGCGCCAGCAGCCGGGCGACGAGATTTGAGCAGTACTTC; cdr3_aa: CASSRATRFEQYF